This record looks at one T cell receptor (beta chain) sequence and its context. This sample is drawn from a study of shared clonotypes between healthy human individuals. This CDR3 region has 14 residues. V was pared by 4 bases and J by 6 bases, with 15 bases between. Germline values: CDR1 KGHSH, CDR2 LQKENI. Sequencing used immunoSEQ multiplex PCR; TCRdb keeps in-frame clones, though not all of them. The profile covers about 1,500,000 clones, with roughly 95% appearing a single time and about 1.2% taken by the ten largest. This receptor was identified in a man aged 30 to 39 in good health. This chain uses TRBV18 with TRBJ1-1; no clear D gene. The specimen was naive CD4+ T cells sorted from blood. Stated subset: CD45RA+ positively selected. The chain's CDR3 is CASSLRTEKAEAFF. DNA of the CDR3: TGTGCCAGCTCACTCAGGACCGAGAAGGCTGAAGCTTTCTTT.